Following are 16 T cell receptor beta chains from one sample sequenced in a study of regulatory T cells in long-lasting Graves disease. Time point in this sample: newly diagnosed GD, antithyroid drugs for less than 3 months. RNA extracted from PBMCs served as the sequencing template. Construction of the TCR beta libraries employed iRepertoire HTBI primers in conjunction with Arm-PCR of CDR3 regions. TCRdb analysed the multiplex PCR reads with MiXCR anew, one entry per CDR3 protein. The table lists over 500,000 distinct CDR3 sequences, 16% of them singletons. These data were also reused for a study on T cells in Graves' hyperthyroidism and ophthalmopathy.

This specimen was peripheral blood mononuclear cells (PBMCs), taken at new diagnosis, from a patient treated with antithyroid drugs. Receptors were obtained from a woman aged 30 to 39 with Graves disease.

There are a few counts of this clonotype. V is TRBV3-1 and J is TRBJ2-1; D unresolved. V lost 4 bases and J lost 7, with 20 bases in between. The CDR3 spans 16 residues. From germline, CDR1 is LGHDT and CDR2 YNNKEL (reference sequence). In DNA, the CDR3 is TGTGCCAGCAGCCCCGCCGCATCTAGGCTTTTGAATGAGCAGTTCTTC. Encoded protein: CASSPAASRLLNEQFF.

There are a few counts of this clonotype. The chain combines TRBV3-1 with TRBJ2-3, with D possibly matching TRBD1 (6 bases). Trimming cost V 1 base and J 2 bases, with 7 bases left between them. This CDR3 is built from 14 residues. Germline V lookup: CDR1 LGHDT, CDR2 YNNKEL (reference sequence). The CDR3 here is CASSQVGATDTQYF. The DNA for the CDR3 is TGTGCCAGCAGCCAAGTGGGGGCCACAGATACGCAGTATTTT.

This sequence joins TRBV30 and TRBJ1-6, with 8 bases fitting TRBD1. The CDR3 length is 17 residues. CDR1 is GTSNPN, CDR2 SVGIG, per germline (reference sequence). With 4 bases clipped from V and 0 bases from J, the junction kept 8 bases outside the gene matches. CDR3 DNA: TGTGCCTGGACAGGGGGCTTCAGTAGCTCCTATAATTCACCCCTCCACTTT. As protein: CAWTGGFSSSYNSPLHF.

V is TRBV10-2 and J is TRBJ1-5, with D possibly being TRBD1 (6 bases). The germline V and J ends were trimmed by 0 bases and 6 bases, with 21 bases remaining between them. Germline V gene data show CDR1 as WSHSY and CDR2 as SAAADI. The CDR3 is 18 residues long. The CDR3 sequence: CASSESGGTSAFGQPQHF. The CDR3 DNA sequence: TGCGCCAGCAGTGAGTCGGGGGGGACATCCGCTTTTGGTCAGCCCCAGCATTTT.

The rearrangement uses TRBV28 and TRBJ1-5; D uncertain. The V gene's germline CDR1 is MDHEN and CDR2 SYDVKM. This CDR3 comprises 12 residues. Trimming removed 8 bases from V and 11 bases from J, with 16 bases in between. The CDR3 region has the DNA TGTGCCAGCGGAAATAGGGTGGGGTCCCAGCATTTT. This codes for CASGNRVGSQHF.

This rearrangement joins TRBV5-5 to TRBJ2-1, with 7 bases matching TRBD2. The CDR3 is 14 amino acids. Trimming cost V 1 base and J 4 bases; bases outside gene matches: 2. Germline V gives CDR1 SGHKS, CDR2 YYEKEE (reference sequence). As DNA, the CDR3 is TGTGCCAGCAGCTTGTGGGGGGGGTACAATGAGCAGTTCTTC. It is translated as CASSLWGGYNEQFF. Complete variable domain (other parts from reference TRBV5-5 and TRBJ2-1): DAGVTQSPTHLIKTRGQQVTLRCSPISGHKSVSWYQQVLGQGPQFIFQYYEKEERGRGNFPDRFSARQFPNYSSELNVNALLLGDSALYLCASSLWGGYNEQFFGPGTRLTVL.

Many counts were recorded for this clonotype. The chain recombines TRBV7-9 with TRBJ1-2; D ambiguous. With 5 bases removed from V and 1 base from J, the gap between germline ends came to 8 bases. Germline V gene sequence: CDR1 SEHNR, CDR2 FQNEAQ (reference sequence). This CDR3 has 13 residues. This CDR3 reads CASSPVGNYGYTF. The CDR3 DNA follows: TGTGCCAGCAGCCCCGTGGGTAACTATGGCTACACCTTC.

This clonotype was found a few times. The J gene is TRBJ2-1, the V gene TRBV18; 7 nucleotides align to TRBD1. The V and J ends lost 6 bases and 6 bases, in that order; junction bases with no gene match: 11. The CDR3 covers 15 residues. CDR1 is KGHSH, CDR2 LQKENI, per germline. CDR3 bases: TGTGCCAGCTCCCCGAGACAGGGTCTCGGCAATGAGCAGTTCTTC. Its translation: CASSPRQGLGNEQFF.

This clonotype was seen at least ten times. J is TRBJ1-5 and V is TRBV7-2, with no clear D. Germline loops: CDR1 SGHTA, CDR2 FQGNSA. The ends were cut back, 3 bases at V and 1 base at J, with 13 bases in the middle. The length of the CDR3 is 16 residues. The CDR3 is CASSFVPGLSNQPQHF. In DNA form, the CDR3 reads TGTGCCAGCAGCTTTGTCCCCGGTCTGAGCAATCAGCCCCAGCATTTT.

This clonotype was counted many times. This chain uses TRBV28 with TRBJ1-4, with D tentatively TRBD1 (6 bases). The CDR3 runs 17 residues. Trimming took off 3 bases at V and 5 bases at J, with 19 bases between the two ends. Germline values: CDR1 MDHEN, CDR2 SYDVKM. CDR3 loop: CASSLGGALALNEKLFF. CDR3 DNA: TGTGCCAGCAGTTTGGGGGGGGCTCTGGCCCTAAATGAAAAACTGTTTTTT. Variable domain in full (rest from reference TRBV28 and TRBJ1-4): DVKVTQSSRYLVKRTGEKVFLECVQDMDHENMFWYRQDPGLGLRLIYFSYDVKMKEKGDIPEGYSVSREKKERFSLILESASTNQTSMYLCASSLGGALALNEKLFFGSGTQLSVL.

As for this clonotype: A single base separates this from a much larger clone, so it may be a read error. V is TRBV15 and J is TRBJ2-7, with a weak D call TRBD2 (6 bases). The CDR3 contains 14 residues. Germline V gene sequence: CDR1 LNHNV, CDR2 YYDKDF (reference sequence). CDR3 DNA: TGTGCCACCAACAGAGGGGACTTCAACTACGAGCAGTACTTC. Its protein product is CATNRGDFNYEQYF.

This clonotype was found many times. This chain uses TRBV28 with TRBJ2-2; no clear D gene. The CDR3 loop spans 14 amino acids. The ends were cut back, 7 bases at V and 0 bases at J, with 9 bases in the middle. CDR1 MDHEN and CDR2 SYDVKM come from the germline V gene. In nucleotides, the CDR3 is TGTGCCAGCACGAAGGGCCCGAACACCGGGGAGCTGTTTTTT. Translation: CASTKGPNTGELFF.

This clonotype is medium-sized in the sample. This chain connects TRBV11-1 to TRBJ1-1, with 7 bases that match TRBD1. Germline CDR1 is SGHAT and CDR2 is FQDESV (reference sequence). This CDR3 is built from 13 residues. V shed 3 bases and J 5 bases; nucleotides not matched to a gene: 3. The CDR3 DNA reads as TGTGCCAGCAGCTTGGACAGGTGGACTGAAGCTTTCTTT. Its protein product is CASSLDRWTEAFF.

As to this clonotype: A much larger clone lies one base from this, so it may be a read error. V usage is TRBV11-2 and J usage is TRBJ2-7; D perhaps matches TRBD1 (6 bases). Per germline, CDR1 SGHAT and CDR2 FQNNGV. The CDR3 consists of 13 residues. The CDR3 nucleotides are TGTGCCAGCAGCCAGTCAGGGGCCTACGAGCAGTCCTTC. It specifies CASSQSGAYEQSF.

Many counts were recorded for this clonotype. J is TRBJ1-4 and V is TRBV6-1; 9 bases are shared with TRBD1. The CDR3 runs 16 residues. V lost 6 bases to trimming and J lost 0 bases; unmatched junction nucleotides: 5. The germline gives CDR1 MNHNS, CDR2 SASEGT. The DNA of the CDR3 is TGTGCCAGCAGAACGGACAGGGGATCAACTAATGAAAAACTGTTTTTT. Residues: CASRTDRGSTNEKLFF.

The rearrangement joins TRBV18 to TRBJ2-5; perhaps TRBD1 as D (6 bases). This CDR3 is 16 amino acids long. Per germline, CDR1 KGHSH and CDR2 LQKENI. Deletions cut 0 bases from V and 1 base from J, with 12 bases between. CDR3 nucleotide sequence: TGTGCCAGCTCACCACCGGGGGCAGGACCCCAAGAGACCCAGTACTTC. Residues: CASSPPGAGPQETQYF.